These 2 T cell receptor beta chains originate from one sample sequenced in a study of T cells after yellow fever vaccination (dated by TCRdb to between 2017 and 2020). The library came from 5' RACE. TCRdb records Illumina HiSeq 2500 as the sequencer. The public reads were reprocessed in TCRdb via fastp at Q25 and MiXCR, keeping in-frame beta chains. Rows merge per CDR3 protein into single entries with the most common DNA and genes. The sample includes 300,000 to 400,000 distinct CDR3 sequences, with more than 5.5% observed a single time. 15% of the sample is held by the ten biggest clonotypes. Read against the paper, the sample's treatment or condition label means: live attenuated yellow fever vaccine strain. The sample was PBMCs, taken 5 days after the yellow fever booster vaccination. All receptors derive from a man aged 25 to 45 who received the YFV17D yellow fever vaccine.

This clonotype came up many times. V and J are TRBV11-2 and TRBJ1-6; D may be TRBD1 (6 bases). In germline, CDR1 is SGHAT, CDR2 FQNNGV. The CDR3 loop spans 19 amino acids. The germline V and J ends were trimmed by 5 bases and 5 bases, with 25 bases remaining between them. As DNA, the CDR3 is TGTGCCAGCAGCCGAAAGGACAGTGGGAGAGGGATTAATAATTCACCCCTCCACTTT. Translating it yields CASSRKDSGRGINNSPLHF.

The chain combines TRBV7-9 with TRBJ2-7, with a possible D match to TRBD1 (5 bases). CDR3 length: 11 amino acids. CDR1 SEHNR and CDR2 FQNEAQ come from the germline V gene (reference sequence). V lost 8 bases, J lost 4 bases, and 9 bases lay in between. The CDR3 region is CASQKGYEQYF. As DNA, the CDR3 is TGTGCCAGCCAGAAGGGGTACGAGCAGTACTTC.